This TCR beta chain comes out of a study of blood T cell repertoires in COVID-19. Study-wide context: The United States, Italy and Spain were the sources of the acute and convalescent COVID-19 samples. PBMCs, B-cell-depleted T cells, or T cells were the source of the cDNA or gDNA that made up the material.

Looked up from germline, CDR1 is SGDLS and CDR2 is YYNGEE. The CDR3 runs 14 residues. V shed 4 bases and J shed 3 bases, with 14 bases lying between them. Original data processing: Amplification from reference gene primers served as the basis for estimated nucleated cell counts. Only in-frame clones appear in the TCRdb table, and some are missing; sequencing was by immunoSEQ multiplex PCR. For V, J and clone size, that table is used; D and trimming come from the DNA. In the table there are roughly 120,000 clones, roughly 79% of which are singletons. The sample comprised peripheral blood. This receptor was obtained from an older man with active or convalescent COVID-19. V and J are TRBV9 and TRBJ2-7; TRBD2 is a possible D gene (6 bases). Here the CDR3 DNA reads TGTGCCAGCAGCCCAACCGCGGGATACTACGAGCAGTACTTC. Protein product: CASSPTAGYYEQYF.